The 10 T cell receptor beta chains below come from one sample, sequenced in a study of robustness of blood B and T cell sequencing. cDNA synthesis used template switching with a 5' universal priming oligo. A 12-nucleotide random UMI in the template-switch oligo labeled every cDNA molecule. TCRdb re-analysed the PCR reads in MiXCR, keeping a single row per CDR3 protein. The repertoire has 1,100 or so distinct CDR3 sequences, approximately 68% of them found once; the top ten carry 35%. The template for TCR beta quantification was mRNA, not genomic DNA. The sample taken for sequencing was peripheral blood. The receptors come from a human donor in good health.

The chain links TRBV11-2 to TRBJ2-7, with TRBD2 matching 7 bases. CDR1 is SGHAT, CDR2 FQNNGV, per germline. The CDR3 covers 15 residues. J gave up 0 bases and V 6 bases, and 8 bases lay outside the gene matches. CDR3 region: CASSFWGGSSYEQYF. The CDR3 bases are TGTGCCAGCAGTTTCTGGGGGGGGAGCTCCTACGAGCAGTACTTC.

This clonotype has only one observation. The rearrangement joins TRBV10-1 to TRBJ2-2; TRBD1 might be the D (5 bases). The CDR3 consists of 15 residues. Germline CDR1 is WNHNN and CDR2 is SYGVQD (reference sequence). V was shortened by 4 bases and J by 3 bases, with 12 bases between the two germline ends. CDR3 in DNA: TGCGCCAGCAGTGCCTCCAGGGTAGACACCGGGGAGCTGTTTTTT. Translated: CASSASRVDTGELFF.

The genes are TRBV5-6 and TRBJ2-1, with TRBD1 matching 10 bases. Germline CDR1 reads SGHDT; CDR2 reads YYEEEE. The CDR3 loop spans 15 amino acids. With 0 bases clipped from V and 4 bases from J, the junction kept 1 base outside the gene matches. CDR3 residues: CASSLVGQGYNEQFF. The CDR3, as DNA: TGTGCCAGCAGCTTGGTGGGACAGGGGTACAATGAGCAGTTCTTC.

This chain joins TRBV10-3 and TRBJ2-7; 16 bases agree with TRBD2. Trimming removed 4 bases from V and 2 bases from J; junction bases left unmatched: 14. The V gene's germline CDR1 is ENHRY and CDR2 SYGVKD. The length of the CDR3 is 20 residues. Written as DNA, the CDR3 is TGTGCCATCAGTGCGGTCTTCGGCGTGGGACTAGCGGGGGGGCCCTACGAGCAGTACTTC. It is translated as CAISAVFGVGLAGGPYEQYF.

This clonotype occurred once. This chain joins TRBV7-9 and TRBJ2-1; 15 bases agree with TRBD2. Germline-derived CDR1 and CDR2 are SEHNR and FQNEAQ (reference sequence). CDR3 length: 15 amino acids. With V trimmed by 5 bases and J by 8 bases, 4 bases remained unmatched. Here the CDR3 reads CASSRTSGGAYEQFF. As DNA, the CDR3 is TGTGCCAGCAGCCGGACTAGCGGGGGGGCCTATGAGCAGTTCTTC. Together with reference TRBV7-9 and TRBJ2-1, the CDR3 gives the full variable domain: DTGVSQNPRHKITKRGQNVTFRCDPISEHNRLYWYRQTLGQGPEFLTYFQNEAQLEKSRLLSDRFSAERPKGSFSTLEIQRTEQGDSAMYLCASSRTSGGAYEQFFGPGTRLTVL.

The V gene is TRBV6-5, the J gene TRBJ2-5, with TRBD2 matching 13 bases. Germline V lookup: CDR1 MNHEY, CDR2 SVGAGI. V lost 2 bases and J lost 2; bases outside the gene matches: 8. This CDR3 comprises 18 residues. The CDR3 sequence is CASSYTLAGGRYQETQYF. DNA for the CDR3: TGTGCCAGCAGTTACACACTAGCGGGGGGGCGATATCAAGAGACCCAGTACTTC.

The rearrangement links TRBV6-1 to TRBJ2-6; D remains ambiguous. Germline V gene data show CDR1 as MNHNS and CDR2 as SASEGT. Deletions cut 7 bases from V and 1 base from J, with 8 bases between. The CDR3 consists of 14 residues. CDR3 in DNA: TGTGCCAGCACCGGACCATCTGGGGCCAACGTCCTGACTTTC. As protein: CASTGPSGANVLTF.

The chain has TRBV4-1 and TRBJ1-1; 10 nucleotides line up with TRBD1. Germline values: CDR1 MGHRA, CDR2 YSYEKL. The CDR3 runs to 16 residues. V dropped 5 bases and J dropped 8; count of bases not matched to a gene: 14. The DNA of the CDR3 is TGCGCCAGCAGCATCCGGGACAGGGGCTTTGGGGAAGAAGCTTTCTTT. Protein: CASSIRDRGFGEEAFF.

The rearrangement joins TRBV5-1 to TRBJ2-3; the D is unclear. Germline V gives CDR1 SGHRS, CDR2 YFSETQ. The V gene lost 0 bases and the J gene lost 6 bases, with 11 bases spanning the gap. CDR3 length: 14 residues. The CDR3 region is CASSLGSMDDTQYF. The CDR3 region has the DNA TGCGCCAGCAGCTTGGGCAGTATGGATGATACGCAGTATTTT. The full variable domain, with the rest looked up from reference TRBV5-1 and TRBJ2-3, is KAGVTQTPRYLIKTRGQQVTLSCSPISGHRSVSWYQQTPGQGLQFLFEYFSETQRNKGNFPGRFSGRQFSNSRSEMNVSTLELGDSALYLCASSLGSMDDTQYFGPGTRLTVL.

The CDR3 DNA reads as TGCGCCAGCAGCTTGGACTCGGCAGGATTGAATGAAAAACTGTTTTTT. Amino acid sequence: CASSLDSAGLNEKLFF. The chain uses TRBV5-1 and TRBJ1-4; D is unclear. Trimming pared 0 bases from V and 5 bases from J, leaving 14 bases between. Germline V gene data show CDR1 as SGHRS and CDR2 as YFSETQ. This CDR3 is 16 amino acids long.